The entry below describes one T cell receptor beta chain. The antigen is undetermined. The record originates from a study of identical twins. Findings and limits, study-wide: Cord blood's abundant beta clonotypes had fewer insertions, unlike memory repertoires. Conclusions relied on cross-sectional statistical analysis, not following the same donors.

V was clipped by 4 bases and J by 4 bases; unmatched bases: 3. The CDR3 has 15 residues. Germline assignment: CDR1 SGDLS and CDR2 YYNGEE. From the 5' RACE reads, TCRdb called clonotypes with MiXCR, one entry per CDR3 protein. The sample contains approximately 210,000 distinct CDR3 sequences, over 5.5% of which appear only once. This same sample was also part of a study on T cells expressing NK-cell markers. That paper adds: Six of the donors carried dominant NKG2C+ clonotypes that took up roughly 1.0-7.5% of their CD8+ T cells.

The receptor's source is a woman aged 18-29 years in good health. Input material: CD8+ T cells sorted from blood. The rearrangement joins TRBV9 to TRBJ2-2, with TRBD2 matching over 11 bases. CDR3 loop: CASSFTSGGTGELFF. CDR3 nucleotides: TGTGCCAGCAGCTTCACTAGCGGGGGCACCGGGGAGCTGTTTTTT. The whole variable domain, filled in from reference TRBV9 and TRBJ2-2, reads DSGVTQTPKHLITATGQRVTLRCSPRSGDLSVYWYQQSLDQGLQFLIQYYNGEERAKGNILERFSAQQFPDLHSELNLSSLELGDSALYFCASSFTSGGTGELFFGEGSRLTVL.